This TCR beta chain comes out of a study of T cell changes during pregnancy in multiple sclerosis. The data were produced by immunoSEQ multiplex PCR, yet TCRdb's version contains in-frame clones alone and is incomplete. The data hold tens of thousands of clones, with around 89% observed a single time. Trimming cost V 6 bases and J 1 base; bases outside gene matches: 2. The germline V gene has CDR1 ENHRY and CDR2 SYGVKD. This CDR3 contains 13 residues. The specimen comprised CD4+ T cells from peripheral blood mononuclear cells, sampled in the first trimester of pregnancy. V and J are TRBV10-3 and TRBJ1-1, with TRBD1 identical over 7 bases. The receptor comes from a female donor with multiple sclerosis, enrolled in a pregnancy study. CDR3 residues: CAISGTANTEAFF. The CDR3 nucleotides are TGTGCCATCAGCGGGACAGCGAACACTGAAGCTTTCTTT.